This T cell receptor (beta chain) emerged from a study of T-cell reconstitution after alpha-beta-depleted transplantation in children. Unique molecular identifiers were built into the TCRbeta library. MiXCR, run by TCRdb on the PCR reads, gives a single entry per CDR3 protein. The sample has approximately 630,000 distinct CDR3 sequences; less than 15% are singletons. This clonotype was seen repeatedly, ten times or more. Its antigen remains unknown. CDR1 SGHRS and CDR2 YFSETQ come from the germline V gene. V was pared by 4 bases and J by 6 bases, with 11 bases between. The CDR3 has 14 residues. Points from the study as a whole: Newly produced T cells mostly accounted for T-cell counts and diversity one year post-transplant. Approximately two months post-transplant, alpha-beta T cells reportedly originated from several hundred expanded graft clones. From surviving recipient T cells and thymic progenitors came the high day-60 TCRbeta diversity observed in some patients.

V usage is TRBV5-1 and J usage is TRBJ1-6; D call uncertain. Sequenced material: PBMCs, taken before TCRalphabeta/CD19-depleted stem cell transplant. This sequence was found in a girl aged 2 to 10 with congenital amegakaryocytic thrombocytopenia, due to receive a stem cell transplant. CDR3: CASSVNGGNSPLHF. The CDR3 DNA follows: TGCGCCAGCAGCGTTAATGGCGGTAATTCACCCCTCCACTTT.